These T cell receptor beta chains were read from a single sample in a study of blood T cell repertoires in COVID-19. Data came from immunoSEQ multiplex PCR; TCRdb stores just in-frame clones and leaves some out. The sample holds 130,000 to 150,000 clones; 75% to 90% are singletons and the top ten take around 1.7%. Sequenced material: peripheral blood. These receptors all stem from a woman between 50 and 59 years old with acute or convalescent COVID-19. Each CDR3 is given with its conserved first and last residue. Each record gives: D gene, V gene, clone size, J gene, CDR3 DNA, CDR3 protein. The D gene is left open where the match is weak. Size values are once, few and many counts, or a class for expanded clones, and some rows have none.

d_gene: TRBD2; v_gene: TRBV7-9; abundance: NA; j_gene: TRBJ2-5; CDR3nt: TGTGCCAGCAGCCTTGGACTAGTCCCAGAGACCCAGTACTTC; CDR3aa: CASSLGLVPETQYF
d_gene: NA; v_gene: TRBV11-2; abundance: NA; j_gene: TRBJ2-2; CDR3nt: TGTGCCAGCAGCTTAAATCCGGGGAGCACCGGGGAGCTGTTTTTT; CDR3aa: CASSLNPGSTGELFF
d_gene: NA; v_gene: TRBV3-1/TRBV3-2; abundance: NA; j_gene: TRBJ2-3; CDR3nt: TGTGCCAGCAGTTTTTCGGCTGGCGGAACAGATACGCAGTATTTT; CDR3aa: CASSFSAGGTDTQYF
d_gene: TRBD1; v_gene: TRBV9; abundance: NA; j_gene: TRBJ1-1; CDR3nt: TGTGCCAGCAGCCCAGAAGGGGGACAGACGAACACTGAAGCTTTCTTT; CDR3aa: CASSPEGGQTNTEAFF
d_gene: NA; v_gene: TRBV30; abundance: NA; j_gene: TRBJ2-7; CDR3nt: TGCACAGGGTCTGGCGAGCAGTACTTC; CDR3aa: CTGSGEQYF
d_gene: TRBD1; v_gene: TRBV19; abundance: NA; j_gene: TRBJ2-2; CDR3nt: TGTGCCAGTACTCCGGGACAGGTGAACACCGGGGAGCTGTTTTTT; CDR3aa: CASTPGQVNTGELFF
d_gene: NA; v_gene: TRBV7-9; abundance: NA; j_gene: TRBJ2-7; CDR3nt: TGTGCCAGCAGCTTAGGTCCGGTCTCCTACGAGCAGTACTTC; CDR3aa: CASSLGPVSYEQYF
d_gene: TRBD1; v_gene: TRBV13; abundance: NA; j_gene: TRBJ1-1; CDR3nt: TGTGCCAGCAGCTTAGCGGTGACAGGGTCTCGAGACACTGAAGCTTTCTTT; CDR3aa: CASSLAVTGSRDTEAFF
d_gene: TRBD1; v_gene: TRBV19; abundance: once; j_gene: TRBJ2-2; CDR3nt: TGTGCCAGTAAGTCGACGGGGAGGATGTTGGACAGGGCGAACACCGGGGAGCTGTTTTTT; CDR3aa: CASKSTGRMLDRANTGELFF
d_gene: TRBD2; v_gene: TRBV9; abundance: NA; j_gene: TRBJ2-2; CDR3nt: TGTGCCAGCAGCGCGAGACTAGCGGGAGGTAACACCGGGGAGCTGTTTTTT; CDR3aa: CASSARLAGGNTGELFF
d_gene: NA; v_gene: TRBV28; abundance: NA; j_gene: TRBJ2-1; CDR3nt: TGTGCCAGCAGTTCGGCCGGGACACCGGACTATGAGCAGTTCTTC; CDR3aa: CASSSAGTPDYEQFF
d_gene: TRBD1; v_gene: TRBV5-4; abundance: NA; j_gene: TRBJ2-7; CDR3nt: TGTGCCAGCAGCTTGGATGGGACAGCTTTTTACGAGCAGTACTTC; CDR3aa: CASSLDGTAFYEQYF
d_gene: TRBD2; v_gene: TRBV2; abundance: NA; j_gene: TRBJ2-7; CDR3nt: TGTGCCAGCACCTCACTAGCGGTGAGCTCCTACGAGCAGTACTTC; CDR3aa: CASTSLAVSSYEQYF
d_gene: NA; v_gene: TRBV5-1; abundance: NA; j_gene: TRBJ2-3; CDR3nt: TGCGCCAGCAGCTTGCCGGGGGATACGCAGTATTTT; CDR3aa: CASSLPGDTQYF
d_gene: NA; v_gene: TRBV7-3; abundance: NA; j_gene: TRBJ1-1; CDR3nt: TGTGCCAGCAGCTTAACGGGGCCTTTAGTCGGCACTGAAGCTTTCTTT; CDR3aa: CASSLTGPLVGTEAFF
d_gene: TRBD1; v_gene: TRBV4-1; abundance: NA; j_gene: TRBJ2-1; CDR3nt: TGCGCCAGCAGCCGACCGGGACAGGGCTTGGATGAGCAGTTCTTC; CDR3aa: CASSRPGQGLDEQFF
d_gene: NA; v_gene: TRBV7-3; abundance: NA; j_gene: TRBJ2-2; CDR3nt: TGTGCCAGCAGCTTCCCGGGGGGCCAAAACACCGGGGAGCTGTTTTTT; CDR3aa: CASSFPGGQNTGELFF
d_gene: NA; v_gene: TRBV19; abundance: NA; j_gene: TRBJ2-2; CDR3nt: TGTGCCAGTAGTATAACCCCTGGCCGGGAGCTGTTTTTT; CDR3aa: CASSITPGRELFF
d_gene: TRBD2; v_gene: TRBV27; abundance: NA; j_gene: TRBJ2-5; CDR3nt: TGTGCCAGCAGTCCCCGAATACTAGCGGGGGGGCGAGAGACCCAGTACTTC; CDR3aa: CASSPRILAGGRETQYF
d_gene: NA; v_gene: TRBV4-1; abundance: NA; j_gene: TRBJ1-4; CDR3nt: TGCGCCAGCAGCCAAGAGGGGGGTTTAAAACTGTTTTTT; CDR3aa: CASSQEGGLKLFF
d_gene: NA; v_gene: TRBV6-5; abundance: NA; j_gene: TRBJ1-5; CDR3nt: TGTGCCAGCACCCCAGGGCGTTCCTGGCCCCAGCATTTT; CDR3aa: CASTPGRSWPQHF
d_gene: TRBD1; v_gene: TRBV3-1/TRBV3-2; abundance: NA; j_gene: TRBJ1-3; CDR3nt: TGTGCCAGCAGCCGTCGGGGGACAGGTCCTTCCTACTCTGGAAACACCATATATTTT; CDR3aa: CASSRRGTGPSYSGNTIYF
d_gene: NA; v_gene: TRBV6-1; abundance: few; j_gene: TRBJ2-1; CDR3nt: TGTGCCAGCAGTGATCCTAGCGCAAGCTCCTACAATGAGCAGTTCTTC; CDR3aa: CASSDPSASSYNEQFF
d_gene: TRBD2; v_gene: TRBV19; abundance: NA; j_gene: TRBJ2-5; CDR3nt: TGTGCCAGTAGTATTCAAGCGGGGGGGCCAGAGACCCAGTACTTC; CDR3aa: CASSIQAGGPETQYF
d_gene: TRBD2; v_gene: TRBV7-9; abundance: NA; j_gene: TRBJ2-1; CDR3nt: TGTGCCAGCAGCCCTCCCATGGGAGGGAATGAGCAGTTCTTC; CDR3aa: CASSPPMGGNEQFF
d_gene: NA; v_gene: TRBV6-5; abundance: few; j_gene: TRBJ2-7; CDR3nt: TGTGCCAGCATGGCACCGGGGGCCTACGAGCAGTACTTC; CDR3aa: CASMAPGAYEQYF
d_gene: TRBD1; v_gene: TRBV19; abundance: once; j_gene: TRBJ1-4; CDR3nt: TGTGCCAGTTTTTCGCAAGGGACAGGGGAAGAAAAACTGTTTTTT; CDR3aa: CASFSQGTGEEKLFF
d_gene: TRBD1; v_gene: TRBV6-5; abundance: NA; j_gene: TRBJ2-7; CDR3nt: TGTGCCAGTTCCGGGACAGGGGTATCCGAGCAGTACTTC; CDR3aa: CASSGTGVSEQYF
d_gene: NA; v_gene: TRBV6-5; abundance: NA; j_gene: TRBJ1-1; CDR3nt: TGTGCCAGCAGAACGAGGTTAGGTGTTCTTGAAGCTTTCTTT; CDR3aa: CASRTRLGVLEAFF
d_gene: NA; v_gene: TRBV6-1; abundance: NA; j_gene: TRBJ1-2; CDR3nt: TGTGCCAGCAGTGAAGACAGGGTCCTAGGGGGCTACACCTTC; CDR3aa: CASSEDRVLGGYTF
d_gene: NA; v_gene: TRBV7-2; abundance: NA; j_gene: TRBJ1-3; CDR3nt: TGTGCCAGCAGCCCCCTTCTTAGCTCTGGAAACACCATATATTTT; CDR3aa: CASSPLLSSGNTIYF
d_gene: TRBD1; v_gene: TRBV19; abundance: NA; j_gene: TRBJ1-5; CDR3nt: TGTGCCAGTAGTGCCTACAGGGGTGGGCAGCCCCAGCATTTT; CDR3aa: CASSAYRGGQPQHF
d_gene: TRBD1; v_gene: TRBV15; abundance: once; j_gene: TRBJ1-4; CDR3nt: TGTGCCACCAGCGGGACGGACAGGTTAGGGGAAAAACTGTTTTTT; CDR3aa: CATSGTDRLGEKLFF
d_gene: NA; v_gene: TRBV6-5; abundance: NA; j_gene: TRBJ1-1; CDR3nt: TGTGCCAGCAGGGTTAACAGGAACACTGAAGCTTTCTTT; CDR3aa: CASRVNRNTEAFF
d_gene: NA; v_gene: TRBV19; abundance: few; j_gene: TRBJ2-7; CDR3nt: TGTGCCAGTAGTACAGGGATGGCGATAAACGAGCAGTACTTC; CDR3aa: CASSTGMAINEQYF
d_gene: NA; v_gene: TRBV24-1; abundance: NA; j_gene: TRBJ1-2; CDR3nt: TGTGCCACCAGTGACCCTCCGGGGGGGGCGAGGGGCTACACCTTC; CDR3aa: CATSDPPGGARGYTF
d_gene: TRBD2; v_gene: TRBV5-1; abundance: NA; j_gene: TRBJ2-1; CDR3nt: TGCGCCAGCAGCCTTAGACCGGGACTAGCGGGGGGCTACAATGAGCAGTTCTTC; CDR3aa: CASSLRPGLAGGYNEQFF
d_gene: NA; v_gene: TRBV6-5; abundance: NA; j_gene: TRBJ2-1; CDR3nt: TGTGCCAGCAGTTCCCTCCTGAGGAGGCAGTTCTTC; CDR3aa: CASSSLLRRQFF
d_gene: TRBD1; v_gene: TRBV24-1; abundance: NA; j_gene: TRBJ1-4; CDR3nt: TGTGCCACCAGTGATGGTAGACAGGGAGGTCTTGAAAAACTGTTTTTT; CDR3aa: CATSDGRQGGLEKLFF
d_gene: TRBD2; v_gene: TRBV19; abundance: NA; j_gene: TRBJ2-5; CDR3nt: TGTGCCAGTAGTATAGCGGGAGGTGAACAAGAGACCCAGTACTTC; CDR3aa: CASSIAGGEQETQYF
d_gene: NA; v_gene: TRBV6-1; abundance: NA; j_gene: TRBJ1-4; CDR3nt: TGTGCCAGCAGTGACGGTTTCTTTTGGGTTCAGGGGAATAATGAAAAACTGTTTTTT; CDR3aa: CASSDGFFWVQGNNEKLFF
d_gene: NA; v_gene: TRBV19; abundance: NA; j_gene: TRBJ1-1; CDR3nt: TGTGCCAGTAGTATGGCCACGTGGCCGAGGGAGGCTTTCTTT; CDR3aa: CASSMATWPREAFF
d_gene: NA; v_gene: TRBV15; abundance: once; j_gene: TRBJ2-1; CDR3nt: TGTGCCACCAGCAGAGATCTGGGCGCTTACAATGAGCAGTTCTTC; CDR3aa: CATSRDLGAYNEQFF
d_gene: NA; v_gene: TRBV6-1; abundance: NA; j_gene: TRBJ1-6; CDR3nt: TGTGCCAGCAGTGAAGTTCGTGTTGGAGGAAGTTCCTATAATTCACCCCTCCACTTT; CDR3aa: CASSEVRVGGSSYNSPLHF
d_gene: TRBD1; v_gene: TRBV11-2; abundance: NA; j_gene: TRBJ2-7; CDR3nt: TGTGCCAGCAGCTTAGGGCAGGGGGTCTATCACGAGCAGTACTTC; CDR3aa: CASSLGQGVYHEQYF